Presented here are 21 T cell receptor beta chains from one specimen sequenced in a study of Ad26.COV2.S vaccination and SARS-CoV-2 variants (dated by TCRdb to about 2021). The sample's treatment or condition label, in plain terms: roughly 20 received Ad26.COV2.S at low or high dose, single or two shots; about 5 received placebo; per-sample allocation not given. For vaccine and placebo recipients, the sequenced repertoires came from samples collected on day 63 after the first injection. Receptor amplification or capture employed the immunoSEQ multiplex PCR assay. Held by TCRdb, this immuneACCESS table contains in-frame sequences only and omits some clones. Under half of the omission traces to an unresolved V gene where checked; the cause of the rest is unknown. The sample has hundreds of thousands of clones on record, around 89% of them singletons. Clones ranked in the top ten supply roughly 4.8% of the sample.

The sequenced sample was peripheral blood, obtained in a trial of Ad26.COV2.S vaccine versus placebo. The receptors derive from a person between 18 and 59 years old who received the Ad26.COV2.S COVID-19 vaccine or a placebo.

This clone has only a few counts. The J gene is TRBJ1-2, the V gene TRBV4-1; D is unclear. V dropped 0 bases and J dropped 0 bases, with 11 bases sitting between them. CDR1 is MGHRA and CDR2 is YSYEKL in the germline V gene. The CDR3 runs to 16 residues. The CDR3 sequence: CASSQDPGTANYGYTF. CDR3 coding DNA: TGCGCCAGCAGCCAAGATCCCGGCACTGCTAACTATGGCTACACCTTC.

This chain links TRBV7-3 with TRBJ2-3; D tentatively fits TRBD1 or TRBD2 (6 bases each). This CDR3 is built from 16 residues. V gave up 1 base and J gave up 3 bases, with 14 bases separating them. CDR1 is SGHTA, CDR2 FQGTGA, per germline. The CDR3 region is CASSLRGATDTDTQYF. Here the CDR3 DNA reads TGTGCCAGCAGCTTAAGGGGGGCCACGGATACAGATACGCAGTATTTT.

V gene TRBV28 combines with J gene TRBJ1-1, with 8 bases identical to TRBD1. V lost 6 bases to trimming and J lost 6 bases; unmatched junction nucleotides: 9. The CDR3 covers 14 residues. The germline CDR1 and CDR2 sequences are MDHEN and SYDVKM. The CDR3 sequence is CASRTTGGQAEAFF. CDR3 bases: TGTGCCAGCAGAACTACAGGGGGACAGGCTGAAGCTTTCTTT.

The chain recombines TRBV7-2 with TRBJ2-7; 8 bases agree with TRBD2. V was clipped by 3 bases and J by 7 bases; unmatched bases: 8. CDR1 and CDR2 (germline): SGHTA, FQGNSA. The CDR3 is made up of 14 amino acids. The CDR3 nucleotides are TGTGCCAGCAGCTTGGGACGGGGGGGAAAGGAGCAGTACTTC. The encoded protein is CASSLGRGGKEQYF.

The V call is TRBV7-9, the J call TRBJ2-5, with 8 bases lining up with TRBD1. V shed 1 base and J 4 bases; nucleotides not matched to a gene: 11. This CDR3 contains 17 residues. CDR1 is SEHNR, CDR2 FQNEAQ, per germline (reference sequence). The CDR3 loop reads CASSLGVGTGNGETQYF. The DNA for the CDR3 is TGTGCCAGCAGCTTAGGGGTTGGGACAGGAAATGGAGAGACCCAGTACTTC.

This clone has a handful of counts. The chain has TRBV10-3 and TRBJ2-6; a possible D gene is TRBD2 (6 bases). The germline V and J ends were trimmed by 6 bases and 1 base, with 7 bases remaining between them. Germline V CDR1 and CDR2: ENHRY, SYGVKD. The CDR3 spans 14 residues. The DNA for the CDR3 is TGTGCCATCAGGGAGGGGTCTGGGGCCAACGTCCTGACTTTC. This encodes CAIREGSGANVLTF.

Only a few counts were recorded for this clone. The chain has TRBV4-2 and TRBJ2-1; the D gene is possibly TRBD1 (6 bases). Trimming took off 1 base at V and 9 bases at J, with 16 bases between the two ends. In germline, CDR1 is LGHNA, CDR2 YNFKEQ. This CDR3 has 15 amino acids. The CDR3 sequence is CASSQVGGQSGEQFF. CDR3 sequence (DNA): TGTGCCAGCAGCCAAGTTGGGGGCCAGTCGGGTGAGCAGTTCTTC.

This clone has more than one count but fewer than ten. V gene TRBV7-9 combines with J gene TRBJ2-2; D not resolved. Germline V CDR1 and CDR2: SEHNR, FQNEAQ (reference sequence). Trimming pared 2 bases from V and 0 bases from J, leaving 19 bases between. The CDR3 is 19 residues long. The CDR3 protein is CASSLRALDRVANTGELFF. CDR3 in DNA: TGTGCCAGCAGCTTAAGGGCGCTCGACCGGGTAGCGAACACCGGGGAGCTGTTTTTT.

The chain is built from TRBV5-6 and TRBJ1-1, with D perhaps TRBD1 (6 bases). The V and J ends lost 0 bases and 4 bases respectively, with 13 bases between them. CDR1 is SGHDT and CDR2 is YYEEEE in the germline V gene. This CDR3 spans 15 amino acids. The CDR3 DNA reads TGTGCCAGCAGCTTGGACAGGGCGTGGGGCACTGAAGCTTTCTTT. Encoded protein: CASSLDRAWGTEAFF.

The chain has TRBV7-9 and TRBJ2-1; D is perhaps TRBD2 (6 bases). The CDR3 is made up of 14 amino acids. Looked up from germline, CDR1 is SEHNR and CDR2 is FQNEAQ (reference sequence). The V end was cut by 10 bases, the J end by 5 bases, with 18 bases between. This CDR3 reads CATGTEGKDNEQFF. The CDR3 nucleotides are TGTGCCACTGGGACGGAGGGAAAAGACAATGAGCAGTTCTTC.

V usage is TRBV6-6 and J usage is TRBJ2-1, with TRBD2 as a possible D gene (5 bases). CDR1 and CDR2 (germline): MNHNY, SVGAGI (reference sequence). The V end was cut by 5 bases, the J end by 4 bases, with 21 bases between. The CDR3 totals 17 residues. DNA for the CDR3: TGTGCCAGCAGTCCTCATCCCCGGGGAGCTGCTTACAATGAGCAGTTCTTC. Translated: CASSPHPRGAAYNEQFF.

As DNA, the CDR3 is TGTGCCAGCAGGAGGACTAGCGGGAGCCGTCGGGAGACCCAGTACTTC. Amino acids: CASRRTSGSRRETQYF. The J gene is TRBJ2-5, the V gene TRBV28, with 13 bases aligning to TRBD2. V gave up 6 bases and J gave up 5 bases; unmatched junction bases: 9. Germline assignment: CDR1 MDHEN and CDR2 SYDVKM. The CDR3 length is 16 residues.

The chain uses TRBV28 and TRBJ2-2; D assignment may be TRBD1 or TRBD2 (6 bases each). Germline V lookup: CDR1 MDHEN, CDR2 SYDVKM. This CDR3 is 16 amino acids long. Trimming stripped 1 base from V and 2 bases from J, with 11 bases between. The CDR3 sequence: CASSLLGGSNTGELFF. The DNA for the CDR3 is TGTGCCAGCAGTTTATTAGGGGGGAGCAACACCGGGGAGCTGTTTTTT.

J is TRBJ1-1 and V is TRBV19; 10 bases match TRBD1. Germline assignment: CDR1 LNHDA and CDR2 SQIVND (reference sequence). With V trimmed by 10 bases and J by 5 bases, 7 bases remained unmatched. The CDR3 consists of 13 residues. DNA of the CDR3: TGTGCCACCGCTAGGGACAGGGGAACTGAAGCTTTCTTT. Translation gives CATARDRGTEAFF. The variable domain in full, with the rest retrieved from reference TRBV19 and TRBJ1-1, is DGGITQSPKYLFRKEGQNVTLSCEQNLNHDAMYWYRQDPGQGLRLIYYSQIVNDFQKGDIAEGYSVSREKKESFPLTVTSAQKNPTAFYLCATARDRGTEAFFGQGTRLTVV.

The V gene is TRBV6-1, the J gene TRBJ2-2, with D maybe TRBD1 (5 bases). Germline V gene sequence: CDR1 MNHNS, CDR2 SASEGT. CDR3 size: 15 residues. Trimming shortened V by 1 base and J by 1 base, and 7 bases separated the two germline ends. CDR3 DNA sequence: TGTGCCAGCAGTGAAGACAGGCTGAACACCGGGGAGCTGTTTTTT. Translated: CASSEDRLNTGELFF.

V and J are TRBV4-2 and TRBJ2-3; TRBD2 matches at 12 bases. This CDR3 has 17 amino acids. The J segment lost 3 bases and the V segment lost 5 bases, leaving 9 bases of the junction unmatched. Germline V gene lookup returns CDR1 LGHNA and CDR2 YNFKEQ. The CDR3 sequence: CASSTPSGGALTDTQYF. The CDR3 nucleotides are TGTGCCAGCAGCACTCCTAGCGGGGGGGCCTTGACAGATACGCAGTATTTT.

The V gene is TRBV27, the J gene TRBJ2-5, with D possibly TRBD2 on 7 matching bases. CDR1 and CDR2 (germline): MNHEY, SMNVEV (reference sequence). Trimming removed 2 bases at V and 1 base at J, with 11 bases between. The CDR3 runs 15 residues. The CDR3 sequence: CASSLNRGAQETQYF. The CDR3 region has the DNA TGTGCCAGCAGTTTAAACCGGGGGGCCCAAGAGACCCAGTACTTC.

The chain joins TRBV7-8 to TRBJ1-5; perhaps TRBD1 as D (5 bases). V lost 7 bases and J lost 3, with 16 bases in between. This CDR3 region has 15 residues. Germline lookup yields CDR1 SGHVS and CDR2 FQNEAQ. CDR3 nucleotides: TGTGCCAGCACTGCGGGACGGGCACTCAATCAGCCCCAGCATTTT. It is translated as CASTAGRALNQPQHF.

The chain links TRBV7-2 to TRBJ2-5, with 9 bases matching TRBD1. This CDR3 has 15 amino acids. Losses at the gene ends were 1 base for V and 2 bases for J; bases not matched to a gene: 2. The germline CDR1 and CDR2 sequences are SGHTA and FQGNSA. The CDR3 region is CASSLGQGVQETQYF. Written as DNA, the CDR3 is TGTGCCAGCAGCTTAGGACAGGGGGTACAAGAGACCCAGTACTTC.

This clone occurred a few times. The J gene is TRBJ1-3, the V gene TRBV7-3, with 10 bases aligning to TRBD1. The V and J ends lost 11 bases and 3 bases, in that order; junction bases with no gene match: 4. This CDR3 is built from 13 residues. Germline CDR1 SGHTA, CDR2 FQGTGA. CDR3 residues: CASGQGDGNTIYF. In DNA form, the CDR3 reads TGTGCCTCAGGACAGGGGGATGGAAACACCATATATTTT. Drawing the rest from reference TRBV7-3 and TRBJ1-3, the complete variable domain is GAGVSQTPSNKVTEKGKYVELRCDPISGHTALYWYRQSLGQGPEFLIYFQGTGAADDSGLPNDRFFAVRPEGSVSTLKIQRTERGDSAVYLCASGQGDGNTIYFGEGSWLTVV.

The chain couples TRBV5-8 to TRBJ1-5, with TRBD1 as a possible D gene (5 bases). The germline V gene has CDR1 SGHTS and CDR2 YDEGEE. CDR3 size: 19 residues. The V and J ends lost 2 bases and 2 bases respectively, with 23 bases between them. The CDR3 here is CASSFTENGGEGRNQPQHF. DNA of the CDR3: TGTGCCAGCAGCTTTACAGAGAACGGGGGGGAAGGACGCAATCAGCCCCAGCATTTT.